Presented here are 18 T cell receptor beta chains from one specimen sequenced in a study of blood T cells in healthy people across ages. Through a sample-barcoded 5' primer and a J-beta primer mix, a second PCR was run for roughly 6 to 11 cycles. TCRdb reprocessed the 5' RACE reads with MiXCR, giving one entry per CDR3 protein. Found here are about a million distinct CDR3 sequences, roughly 52% of them singletons; the top ten hold over 10%. The sample comprised blood. Receptor source: a man in his thirties or forties in good health.

The chain couples TRBV3-1 to TRBJ2-1; 11 positions agree with TRBD2. The CDR3 is 16 amino acids. V was pared by 4 bases and J by 4 bases, with 6 bases of the junction left unmatched. Germline V gene lookup returns CDR1 LGHDT and CDR2 YNNKEL (reference sequence). The CDR3 spells CASSPWVAGGYNEQFF. The CDR3 bases are TGTGCCAGCAGCCCCTGGGTAGCGGGGGGGTACAATGAGCAGTTCTTC.

The sample holds a few counts of this clonotype. V gene TRBV27 combines with J gene TRBJ2-3; D perhaps matches TRBD2 (5 bases). This CDR3 has 15 residues. CDR1 is MNHEY, CDR2 SMNVEV, per germline (reference sequence). Trimming shortened V by 5 bases and J by 2 bases, and 14 bases separated the two germline ends. The CDR3 is CASSQGLEYTDTQYF. The CDR3 bases are TGTGCCAGCAGTCAAGGACTGGAGTACACAGATACGCAGTATTTT.

The chain employs TRBV12-3 or TRBV12-4 and TRBJ1-2; a possible D gene is TRBD1 (5 bases). CDR3 length equals 11 residues. Between the trimmed V and J ends, which lost 6 bases and 10 bases, there was a span of 12 bases. The CDR3 sequence is CASRSLGTYTF. CDR3 coding DNA: TGTGCCAGCAGAAGCCTAGGGACCTACACCTTC.

This clonotype was counted at least ten times. The J gene is TRBJ2-7, the V gene TRBV6-1; the D gene is possibly TRBD1 (6 bases). Trimming removed 7 bases from V and 3 bases from J, with 13 bases in between. Germline CDR1 is MNHNS and CDR2 is SASEGT. The length of the CDR3 is 13 residues. The CDR3 loop is CASKGQGFYEQYF. The CDR3 DNA reads as TGTGCCAGCAAGGGCCAGGGGTTCTACGAGCAGTACTTC.

The J gene is TRBJ2-3, the V gene TRBV12-3 or TRBV12-4, with 7 nucleotides matching TRBD2. The V segment lost 6 bases and the J segment 1 base; nucleotides outside the gene matches: 4. The CDR3 has 14 amino acids. CDR3 residues: CASRKSGGTDTQYF. The CDR3 region has the DNA TGTGCCAGCAGAAAAAGCGGGGGCACAGATACGCAGTATTTT.

V usage is TRBV12-3 or TRBV12-4 and J usage is TRBJ2-5; 8 bases match TRBD1. CDR3 length: 15 residues. V shed 2 bases and J 5 bases; nucleotides not matched to a gene: 7. For the CDR3, the DNA is TGTGCCAGCAGTTTAAGGACAGGGAGGAGGGAGACCCAGTACTTC. Residues: CASSLRTGRRETQYF.

This clonotype has more than one count but fewer than ten. The chain is built from TRBV6-1 and TRBJ2-1; possibly TRBD2 for D (5 bases). The CDR3 length is 12 residues. Trimming cost V 5 bases and J 9 bases, with 11 bases left between them. CDR1 MNHNS and CDR2 SASEGT come from the germline V gene. CDR3 region: CASSLASGEQFF. The DNA of the CDR3 is TGTGCCAGCAGTCTAGCTTCTGGTGAGCAGTTCTTC.

A few counts support this clonotype. The chain carries TRBV24-1 and TRBJ2-3, with D unclear. The CDR3 length is 15 residues. Germline lookup yields CDR1 KGHDR and CDR2 SFDVKD. Trimming removed 9 bases from V and 2 bases from J, with 17 bases in between. The CDR3 is CATGRILGATDTQYF. CDR3 bases: TGTGCCACCGGCAGAATCCTCGGTGCCACAGATACGCAGTATTTT.

The chain carries TRBV10-3 and TRBJ2-1; D is ambiguous. This CDR3 is built from 13 residues. The V gene's germline CDR1 is ENHRY and CDR2 SYGVKD. V lost 8 bases, J lost 7 bases, and 15 bases lay in between. The CDR3 DNA reads as TGTGCCATCTCCAGAACGTCAGGTAATGAGCAGTTCTTC. Protein sequence: CAISRTSGNEQFF.

There are a few counts of this clonotype. This chain joins TRBV4-1 and TRBJ2-5, with D uncertain. V was clipped by 0 bases and J by 3 bases, with 11 bases between them. The CDR3 totals 15 residues. Germline CDR1 and CDR2: MGHRA and YSYEKL. The CDR3 protein is CASSQDGFSEETQYF. In nucleotides, the CDR3 is TGCGCCAGCAGCCAAGATGGATTTAGTGAAGAGACCCAGTACTTC.

V and J are TRBV4-1 and TRBJ2-1, with no clear D. The J call may be faulty, since TRBJ2-7 better matches the DNA end. This CDR3 comprises 16 residues. Germline V gene data show CDR1 as MGHRA and CDR2 as YSYEKL. CDR3 DNA: TGCGCCAGCAGCCATGAGGACCCAAGCTCCTACAATGAGCAGTACTTC. This codes for CASSHEDPSSYNEQYF.

This clonotype was found a few times. This sequence joins TRBV7-9 and TRBJ2-4, with TRBD2 as a possible D gene (7 bases). The germline gives CDR1 SEHNR, CDR2 FQNEAQ (reference sequence). Trimming cost V 1 base and J 8 bases, with 15 bases left between them. CDR3 length: 15 residues. The CDR3, as DNA: TGTGCCAGCAGCTTAGTTGTACAGGGAGGGTACATTCAGTACTTC. This translates into CASSLVVQGGYIQYF.

Points on this clonotype: A much larger clone is a single base away; this may be a read error. The J gene is TRBJ2-1, the V gene TRBV9; TRBD2 matches at 9 bases. The last part of the DNA fits TRBJ2-7 better; the J call may be wrong. The CDR3 covers 15 residues. CDR1 is SGDLS and CDR2 is YYNGEE in the germline V gene. This chain's CDR3 is CASSVEPSGNNEQYF. CDR3 DNA: TGTGCCAGCAGCGTAGAGCCTAGCGGGAACAATGAGCAGTACTTC.

The chain carries TRBV29-1 and TRBJ2-1; D may be TRBD1 (6 bases). Germline loops: CDR1 SQVTM, CDR2 ANQGSEA. The V and J ends lost 7 bases and 7 bases respectively, with 14 bases between them. CDR3 length equals 12 residues. This CDR3 reads CSARTQGNEQFF. In nucleotides, the CDR3 is TGCAGCGCCCGGACACAGGGTAATGAGCAGTTCTTC.

This chain joins TRBV10-3 and TRBJ1-6, with a tentative D call TRBD1 (5 bases). Germline-derived CDR1 and CDR2 are ENHRY and SYGVKD. The CDR3 has 14 amino acids. Trimming took off 4 bases at V and 5 bases at J, with 9 bases between the two ends. CDR3 region: CAISVRGDNSPLHF. As DNA, the CDR3 is TGTGCCATCAGTGTCCGGGGGGATAATTCACCCCTCCACTTT.

V usage is TRBV20-1 and J usage is TRBJ2-6; a possible D gene is TRBD1 (5 bases). Trimming took 0 bases from V and 2 from J, leaving 5 bases between them. The CDR3 sequence is 14 residues long. Germline CDR1 is DFQATT and CDR2 is SNEGSKA (reference sequence). The DNA for the CDR3 is TGCAGTGCTAGAGACAGGGCTGGGGCCAACGTCCTGACTTTC. Its protein product is CSARDRAGANVLTF.

The genes are TRBV6-5 and TRBJ2-6; D remains unclear. The CDR3 loop spans 15 amino acids. Germline V gene lookup returns CDR1 MNHEY and CDR2 SVGAGI. V lost 2 bases and J lost 2, with 7 bases in between. In DNA, the CDR3 is TGTGCCAGCAGTTACATCCCTCCTGGGGCCAACGTCCTGACTTTC. Amino acid sequence: CASSYIPPGANVLTF.

This clonotype was seen a few times. The rearrangement uses TRBV7-9 and TRBJ2-1; possibly TRBD1 for D (6 bases). The CDR3 consists of 14 residues. Germline CDR1 is SEHNR and CDR2 is FQNEAQ (reference sequence). V lost 5 bases and J 4 bases, leaving 12 bases between the germline ends. The chain's CDR3 is CASSPPGEYNEQFF. In DNA, the CDR3 is TGTGCCAGCAGCCCCCCAGGGGAATACAATGAGCAGTTCTTC.